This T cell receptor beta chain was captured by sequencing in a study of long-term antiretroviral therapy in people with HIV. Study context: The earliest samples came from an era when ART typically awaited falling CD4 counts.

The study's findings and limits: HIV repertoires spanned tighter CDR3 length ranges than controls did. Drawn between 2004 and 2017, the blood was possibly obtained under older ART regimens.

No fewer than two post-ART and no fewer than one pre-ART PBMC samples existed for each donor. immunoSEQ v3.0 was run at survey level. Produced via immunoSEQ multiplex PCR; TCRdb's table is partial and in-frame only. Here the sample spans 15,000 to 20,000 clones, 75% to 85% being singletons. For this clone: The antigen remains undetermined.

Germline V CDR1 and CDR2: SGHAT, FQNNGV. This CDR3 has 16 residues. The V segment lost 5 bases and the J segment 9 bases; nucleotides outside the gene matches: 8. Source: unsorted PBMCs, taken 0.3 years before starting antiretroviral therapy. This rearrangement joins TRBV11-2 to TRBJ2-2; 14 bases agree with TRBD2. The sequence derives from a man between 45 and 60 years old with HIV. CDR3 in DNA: TGTGCCAGCAGCCCAGATTGGACTAGCGGGAGGCGGGAGCTGTTTTTT. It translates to CASSPDWTSGRRELFF.